This T cell receptor (beta chain) stems from a study of OX40 agonist ivuxolimab in advanced cancers. Assay: immunoSEQ multiplex PCR; the TCRdb copy retains only in-frame clones and omits some. The sample comprises roughly 77,000 clones, about 90% of which are singletons, and approximately 10% rests with the top ten. The germline V gene encodes CDR1 PRHDT and CDR2 FYEKMQ (reference sequence). The CDR3 is made up of 17 amino acids. The trim removed 4 bases at V and 2 bases at J, leaving 8 bases unmatched. The source is an adult with an advanced solid tumor such as melanoma, head and neck, liver or kidney cancer. The chain has TRBV13 and TRBJ2-3; TRBD2 aligns across 11 bases. The sample here was CD4+ or CD8+ T cells sorted from blood, taken in a trial of the OX40 agonist ivuxolimab. The DNA of the CDR3 is TGTGCCAGCAGCTCCACTAGCGGGGGACCATTCACAGATACGCAGTATTTT. It yields the protein CASSSTSGGPFTDTQYF. The complete variable domain, with remaining parts taken from reference TRBV13 and TRBJ2-3, reads AAGVIQSPRHLIKEKRETATLKCYPIPRHDTVYWYQQGPGQDPQFLISFYEKMQSDKGSIPDRFSAQQFSDYHSELNMSSLELGDSALYFCASSSTSGGPFTDTQYFGPGTRLTVL.